Listed below are T cell receptor beta chains from one sample, sequenced in a study of T cells after yellow fever vaccination. From the 5' RACE reads, TCRdb called clonotypes with MiXCR, one entry per CDR3 protein. The table has hundreds of thousands of distinct CDR3 sequences, roughly a sixth seen once. The sample in question was PBMCs, obtained 5 days after the first yellow fever vaccination. The receptors here all came from a man aged 18 to 30 who received the YFV17D yellow fever vaccine. Both conserved end residues are part of each CDR3. Each record gives: D gene, V gene, clone size, J gene, CDR3 protein, CDR3 DNA. The D gene is left open where the match is weak. Only part of the rows carry a size: once, few, many, or a class if the clone is expanded.

d_call: .; v_call: TRBV19; clone_size: few; j_call: TRBJ1-2; cdr3_aa: CASSISEAYGYTF; cdr3_nt: TGTGCCAGTAGTATATCCGAAGCGTATGGCTACACCTTC
d_call: .; v_call: TRBV12-3/TRBV12-4; clone_size: many; j_call: TRBJ1-2; cdr3_aa: CASSFSVDYGYTF; cdr3_nt: TGTGCCAGCAGTTTTAGTGTGGACTATGGCTACACCTTC
d_call: .; v_call: TRBV11-2; clone_size: .; j_call: TRBJ1-1; cdr3_aa: CASSQDTRLTEAFF; cdr3_nt: TGTGCCAGCAGCCAGGACACCCGCCTGACTGAAGCTTTCTTT
d_call: .; v_call: TRBV20-1; clone_size: .; j_call: TRBJ2-1; cdr3_aa: CSARDQGSYNEQFF; cdr3_nt: TGCAGTGCTAGAGATCAGGGGAGCTACAATGAGCAGTTCTTC
d_call: .; v_call: TRBV5-1; clone_size: .; j_call: TRBJ1-1; cdr3_aa: CASSFVRGTDTEAFF; cdr3_nt: TGCGCCAGCAGCTTCGTAAGGGGAACGGACACTGAAGCTTTCTTT
d_call: TRBD1; v_call: TRBV9; clone_size: few; j_call: TRBJ1-1; cdr3_aa: CASGDRGYTEAFF; cdr3_nt: TGTGCCAGCGGAGACAGGGGTTACACTGAAGCTTTCTTT
d_call: .; v_call: TRBV12-3/TRBV12-4; clone_size: few; j_call: TRBJ1-5; cdr3_aa: CASVAGSPQLPQHF; cdr3_nt: TGTGCCAGCGTGGCGGGCAGCCCACAGTTGCCCCAGCATTTT
d_call: TRBD1; v_call: TRBV15; clone_size: .; j_call: TRBJ2-1; cdr3_aa: CATSRDPGQGVYEQFF; cdr3_nt: TGTGCCACCAGCAGAGATCCGGGACAGGGGGTGTATGAGCAGTTCTTC
d_call: .; v_call: TRBV12-3/TRBV12-4; clone_size: .; j_call: TRBJ2-3; cdr3_aa: CASSLGPGGSSTDTQYF; cdr3_nt: TGTGCCAGCAGTTTAGGTCCCGGGGGCTCTAGCACAGATACGCAGTATTTT
d_call: .; v_call: TRBV7-2; clone_size: few; j_call: TRBJ2-5; cdr3_aa: CASSPFTTPSGTQYF; cdr3_nt: TGTGCCAGCAGCCCCTTCACAACCCCGAGTGGGACCCAGTACTTC
d_call: .; v_call: TRBV12-3/TRBV12-4; clone_size: .; j_call: TRBJ2-5; cdr3_aa: CASSFSYQGGDETQYF; cdr3_nt: TGTGCCAGCAGTTTCTCTTATCAGGGGGGCGACGAGACCCAGTACTTC
d_call: TRBD2; v_call: TRBV15; clone_size: few; j_call: TRBJ2-2; cdr3_aa: CATSRAASGAITGELFF; cdr3_nt: TGTGCCACCAGCAGAGCGGCTAGCGGGGCTATTACCGGGGAGCTGTTTTTT
d_call: .; v_call: TRBV4-2; clone_size: few; j_call: TRBJ1-1; cdr3_aa: CASSQDYGIRSEAFF; cdr3_nt: TGTGCCAGCAGCCAAGATTATGGGATCAGGTCTGAAGCTTTCTTT
d_call: .; v_call: TRBV4-1; clone_size: .; j_call: TRBJ2-3; cdr3_aa: CASSQDLGGGGTDTQYF; cdr3_nt: TGCGCCAGCAGCCAGGACCTAGGGGGCGGGGGAACAGATACGCAGTATTTT
d_call: .; v_call: TRBV5-6; clone_size: .; j_call: TRBJ1-2; cdr3_aa: CASSPSRARGYTF; cdr3_nt: TGTGCCAGCAGCCCGTCCCGGGCCCGTGGCTACACCTTC
d_call: .; v_call: TRBV19; clone_size: .; j_call: TRBJ2-2; cdr3_aa: CASSVTGSPGELFF; cdr3_nt: TGTGCCAGTAGTGTAACAGGGTCCCCCGGGGAGCTGTTTTTT
d_call: .; v_call: TRBV6-5; clone_size: .; j_call: TRBJ1-1; cdr3_aa: CASSYSTPSPNTEAFF; cdr3_nt: TGTGCCAGCAGTTACTCGACGCCCTCCCCGAACACTGAAGCTTTCTTT
d_call: TRBD1; v_call: TRBV27; clone_size: .; j_call: TRBJ2-7; cdr3_aa: CASSPFEQGAEEQYF; cdr3_nt: TGTGCCAGCAGTCCTTTTGAGCAGGGGGCAGAAGAGCAGTACTTC
d_call: .; v_call: TRBV6-5; clone_size: .; j_call: TRBJ1-6; cdr3_aa: CASSYRAGSPLHF; cdr3_nt: TGTGCCAGCAGTTACCGCGCAGGGTCACCCCTCCACTTT
d_call: TRBD2; v_call: TRBV6-1; clone_size: many; j_call: TRBJ2-3; cdr3_aa: CASSRLTSGVTDTQYF; cdr3_nt: TGTGCCAGCAGTCGGCTGACTAGCGGAGTCACAGATACGCAGTATTTT
d_call: TRBD1; v_call: TRBV18; clone_size: few; j_call: TRBJ1-2; cdr3_aa: CASSPTGGHYGYTF; cdr3_nt: TGTGCCAGCTCGCCCACAGGGGGCCACTATGGCTACACCTTC
d_call: .; v_call: TRBV5-1; clone_size: few; j_call: TRBJ2-5; cdr3_aa: CASSLERGFRETQYF; cdr3_nt: TGCGCCAGCAGCTTGGAACGGGGTTTTAGAGAGACCCAGTACTTC
d_call: .; v_call: TRBV3-1; clone_size: few; j_call: TRBJ1-1; cdr3_aa: CASSQDLGQGNEAFF; cdr3_nt: TGTGCCAGCAGCCAAGATTTAGGCCAGGGCAATGAAGCTTTCTTT
d_call: TRBD1; v_call: TRBV5-1; clone_size: few; j_call: TRBJ1-2; cdr3_aa: CASSLPGQGLSGYTF; cdr3_nt: TGCGCCAGCAGCTTACCGGGACAGGGGTTGAGTGGCTACACCTTC
d_call: TRBD1; v_call: TRBV4-1; clone_size: once; j_call: TRBJ2-5; cdr3_aa: CASSPVIIDRAETQHF; cdr3_nt: TGCGCCAGCAGCCCGGTCATCATTGACAGGGCAGAGACCCAGCACTTC
d_call: .; v_call: TRBV5-1; clone_size: many; j_call: TRBJ2-1; cdr3_aa: CASSPRGGSSYNEQFF; cdr3_nt: TGCGCCAGCAGCCCCCGTGGGGGGAGCTCCTACAATGAGCAGTTCTTC
d_call: .; v_call: TRBV4-1; clone_size: .; j_call: TRBJ2-7; cdr3_aa: CASSHGTVEQYF; cdr3_nt: TGCGCCAGCAGCCATGGGACTGTCGAGCAGTACTTC
d_call: .; v_call: TRBV4-3; clone_size: few; j_call: TRBJ1-3; cdr3_aa: CASSQDPPPGNTIYF; cdr3_nt: TGCGCCAGCAGCCAAGATCCCCCCCCTGGAAACACCATATATTTT
d_call: .; v_call: TRBV7-9; clone_size: few; j_call: TRBJ2-3; cdr3_aa: CASRPGLLPKETDTQYF; cdr3_nt: TGTGCCAGCAGACCAGGCCTACTGCCGAAAGAAACAGATACGCAGTATTTT
d_call: .; v_call: TRBV12-3/TRBV12-4; clone_size: .; j_call: TRBJ2-1; cdr3_aa: CASSDHFSGAQFF; cdr3_nt: TGTGCCAGCAGTGACCACTTTAGCGGCGCACAGTTCTTC
d_call: .; v_call: TRBV2; clone_size: .; j_call: TRBJ2-2; cdr3_aa: CASSQWAGELFF; cdr3_nt: TGTGCCAGCAGTCAGTGGGCCGGGGAGCTGTTTTTT